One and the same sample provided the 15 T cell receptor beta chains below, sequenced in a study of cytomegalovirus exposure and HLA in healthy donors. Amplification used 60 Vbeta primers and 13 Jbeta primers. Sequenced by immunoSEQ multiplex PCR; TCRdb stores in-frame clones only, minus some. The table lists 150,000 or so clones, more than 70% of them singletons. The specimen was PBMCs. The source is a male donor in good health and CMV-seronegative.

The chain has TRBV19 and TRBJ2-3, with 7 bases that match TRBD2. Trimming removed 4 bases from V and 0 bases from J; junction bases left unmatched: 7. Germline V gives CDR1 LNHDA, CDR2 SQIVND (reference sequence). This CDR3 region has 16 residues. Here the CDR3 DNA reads TGTGCCAGTAGTACAACTCTAGCGGAAAGCACAGATACGCAGTATTTT. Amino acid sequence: CASSTTLAESTDTQYF.

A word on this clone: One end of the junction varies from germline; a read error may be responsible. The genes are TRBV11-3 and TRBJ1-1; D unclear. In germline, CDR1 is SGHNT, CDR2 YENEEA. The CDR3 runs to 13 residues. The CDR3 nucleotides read TGTGCCAGCAGCTTAGGGTATGCCGGAGAAGCCTTCTTT. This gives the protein CASSLGYAGEAFF.

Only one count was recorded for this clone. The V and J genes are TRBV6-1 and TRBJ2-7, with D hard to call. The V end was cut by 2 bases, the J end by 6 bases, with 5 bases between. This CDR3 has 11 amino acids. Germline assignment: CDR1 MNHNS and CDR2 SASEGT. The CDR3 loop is CASSELSEQYF. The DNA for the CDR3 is TGTGCCAGCAGTGAACTTAGCGAGCAGTACTTC.

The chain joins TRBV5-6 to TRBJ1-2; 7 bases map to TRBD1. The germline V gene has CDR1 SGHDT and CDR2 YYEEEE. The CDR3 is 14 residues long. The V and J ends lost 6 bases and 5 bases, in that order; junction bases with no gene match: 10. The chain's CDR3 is CASTTLRQGYGYTF. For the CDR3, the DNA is TGTGCCAGCACCACCCTCAGACAGGGATATGGCTACACCTTC.

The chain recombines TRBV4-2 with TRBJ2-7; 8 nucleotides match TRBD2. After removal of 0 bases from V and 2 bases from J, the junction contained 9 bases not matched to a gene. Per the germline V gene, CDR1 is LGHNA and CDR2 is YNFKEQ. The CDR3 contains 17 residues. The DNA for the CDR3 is TGTGCCAGCAGCCAAGATGGTTCGGGAGGGCTTACCTACGAGCAGTACTTC. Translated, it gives CASSQDGSGGLTYEQYF.

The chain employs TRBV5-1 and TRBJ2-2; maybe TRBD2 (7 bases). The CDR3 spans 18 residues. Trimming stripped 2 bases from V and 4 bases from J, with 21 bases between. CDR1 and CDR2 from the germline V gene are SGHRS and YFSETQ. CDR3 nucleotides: TGCGCCAGCAGCTTTGAGATTTGGCGGGGGCCCTCCACCGGGGAGCTGTTTTTT. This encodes CASSFEIWRGPSTGELFF.

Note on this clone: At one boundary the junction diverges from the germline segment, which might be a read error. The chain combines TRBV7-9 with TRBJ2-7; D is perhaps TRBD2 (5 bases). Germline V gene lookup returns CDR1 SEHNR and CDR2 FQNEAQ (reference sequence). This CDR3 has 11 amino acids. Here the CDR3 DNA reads TGTTCCAGCAGCCCAACTAGCGAGCAGTACTTC. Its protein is CSSSPTSEQYF.

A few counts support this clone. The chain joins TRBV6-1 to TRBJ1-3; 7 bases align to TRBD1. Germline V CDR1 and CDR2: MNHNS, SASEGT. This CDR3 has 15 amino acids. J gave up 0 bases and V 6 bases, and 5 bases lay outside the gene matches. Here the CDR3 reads CASSRRDSSGNTIYF. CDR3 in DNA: TGTGCCAGCAGCCGTAGGGACAGCTCTGGAAACACCATATATTTT.

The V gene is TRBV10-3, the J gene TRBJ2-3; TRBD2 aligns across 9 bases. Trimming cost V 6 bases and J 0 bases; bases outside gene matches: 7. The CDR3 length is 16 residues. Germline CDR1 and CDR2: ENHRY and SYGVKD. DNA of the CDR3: TGTGCCATCAGGGAGCGGGAGGACCCTAGCACAGATACGCAGTATTTT. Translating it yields CAIREREDPSTDTQYF.

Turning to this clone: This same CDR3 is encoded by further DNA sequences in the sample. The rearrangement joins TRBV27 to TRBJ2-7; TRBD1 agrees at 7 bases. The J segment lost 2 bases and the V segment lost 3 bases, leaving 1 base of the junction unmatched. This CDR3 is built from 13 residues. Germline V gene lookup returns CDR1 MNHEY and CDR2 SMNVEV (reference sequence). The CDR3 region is CASSLRGPYEQYF. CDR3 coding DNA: TGTGCCAGCAGTTTGAGGGGGCCCTACGAGCAGTACTTC.

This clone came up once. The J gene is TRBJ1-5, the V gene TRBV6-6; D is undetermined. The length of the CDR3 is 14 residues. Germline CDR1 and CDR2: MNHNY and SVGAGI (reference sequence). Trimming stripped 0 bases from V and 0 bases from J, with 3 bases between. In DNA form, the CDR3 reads TGTGCCAGCAGTTACTCTAATAGCAATCAGCCCCAGCATTTT. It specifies CASSYSNSNQPQHF.

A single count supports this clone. The CDR3 loop reads CAWSLGRTLAKNIQYF. CDR3 DNA: TGTGCCTGGAGTCTGGGGAGAACTCTAGCCAAAAACATTCAGTACTTC. The J gene is TRBJ2-4, the V gene TRBV30; D perhaps matches TRBD2 (5 bases). Germline-derived CDR1 and CDR2 are GTSNPN and SVGIG (reference sequence). V lost 2 bases and J 0 bases, leaving 14 bases between the germline ends. The CDR3 spans 16 residues.

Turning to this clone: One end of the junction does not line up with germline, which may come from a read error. DNA for the CDR3: TGTTCCAGCAGCTTAGTGCCTCTAGCGGGAGGCTACAATGAGCAGTTCTTC. The encoded protein is CSSSLVPLAGGYNEQFF. The genes are TRBV7-9 and TRBJ2-1; 11 bases fit TRBD2. Germline V gene sequence: CDR1 SEHNR, CDR2 FQNEAQ (reference sequence). This CDR3 has 17 amino acids.

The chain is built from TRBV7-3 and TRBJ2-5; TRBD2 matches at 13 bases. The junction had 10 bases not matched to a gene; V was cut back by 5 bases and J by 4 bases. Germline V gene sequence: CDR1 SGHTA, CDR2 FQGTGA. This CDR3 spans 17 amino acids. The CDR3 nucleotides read TGTGCCAGCAGCCCAGGACTAGCGGGAGTCAGGGTAGAGACCCAGTACTTC. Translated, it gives CASSPGLAGVRVETQYF.

The CDR3 is CASSSDSDNEQFF. The DNA of the CDR3 is TGTGCCAGCAGCTCGGACAGTGACAATGAGCAGTTCTTC. The chain combines TRBV7-3 with TRBJ2-1; D is perhaps TRBD1 (6 bases). CDR1 is SGHTA and CDR2 is FQGTGA in the germline V gene. The V end was cut by 4 bases, the J end by 5 bases, with 9 bases between. CDR3 length: 13 amino acids.